The present TCR beta chain was sequenced within a study of early T cells in non-severe SARS-CoV-2 infection. Germline-derived CDR1 and CDR2 are SGHRS and YFSETQ. This CDR3 contains 15 residues. Researchers tagged individual cDNA molecules with unique molecular identifiers. TCRdb re-derived calls from the 5' RACE reads in MiXCR, one entry per CDR3 protein. In the table there are 75,000 to 90,000 distinct CDR3 sequences, about 10% of which are singletons. This clonotype has a count of ten or more. A junction boundary mismatches the germline segment, possibly from a read error. This TCR derives from an adult who was a healthcare worker with PCR-confirmed SARS-CoV-2 infection or an uninfected control (not recorded which). Material: whole blood, obtained at baseline. The genes are TRBV5-1 and TRBJ2-6; 9 bases align to TRBD1. Written as DNA, the CDR3 is TGCGCCAGCAGCTTACAGGGGGCTGGGGCCAACGTCCCGACTTTC. The encoded protein is CASSLQGAGANVPTF.